One sample yielded the 21 T cell receptor beta chains listed below, sequenced in a study of blood T cell repertoires in COVID-19. Assay used: immunoSEQ multiplex PCR; TCRdb lists only in-frame clones, some missing. The table lists more than 200,000 clones, about 88% of them singletons. Input material: peripheral blood. All receptors derive from a man between 65 and 79 years old with acute or convalescent COVID-19.

The J gene is TRBJ1-1, the V gene TRBV10-3; no definite D call. The CDR3 length is 14 residues. Germline CDR1 ENHRY, CDR2 SYGVKD. Trimming stripped 4 bases from V and 1 base from J, with 10 bases between. In nucleotides, the CDR3 is TGTGCCATCAGTGGCGACTTGGGGAACACTGAAGCTTTCTTT. This gives the protein CAISGDLGNTEAFF.

The V and J genes are TRBV7-9 and TRBJ1-1; D might be TRBD1 (6 bases). Germline-derived CDR1 and CDR2 are SEHNR and FQNEAQ (reference sequence). V was trimmed by 0 bases and J by 3 bases, leaving 8 bases between them. There are 14 residues in the CDR3. This CDR3 reads CASSLAAGDTEAFF. The CDR3 DNA reads as TGTGCCAGCAGCTTAGCGGCAGGGGACACTGAAGCTTTCTTT.

The V gene is TRBV7-6, the J gene TRBJ2-1; perhaps TRBD1 as D (5 bases). Germline V gene sequence: CDR1 SGHVS, CDR2 FNYEAQ. The V and J ends lost 5 bases and 4 bases respectively, with 15 bases between them. The CDR3 sequence is 15 residues long. The CDR3 nucleotides are TGTGCCAGCAGCCCTCGACAGAAGACATACAATGAGCAGTTCTTC. Amino acids: CASSPRQKTYNEQFF.

The J gene is TRBJ1-6, the V gene TRBV29-1; 9 bases agree with TRBD1. Per germline, CDR1 SQVTM and CDR2 ANQGSEA. V lost 5 bases, J lost 7 bases, and 3 bases stayed unmatched. There are 13 residues in the CDR3. In DNA form, the CDR3 reads TGCAGCGTTAAAGGGACAGGGAATTCACCCCTCCACTTT. Its translation: CSVKGTGNSPLHF.

The chain combines TRBV4-1 with TRBJ2-7, with D possibly TRBD2 on 7 matching bases. Germline-derived CDR1 and CDR2 are MGHRA and YSYEKL. V was pared by 0 bases and J by 8 bases, with 17 bases between. This CDR3 contains 15 residues. In nucleotides, the CDR3 is TGCGCCAGCAGCCAAGATGGGGGGGCTAGCGGCAAGCAGTACTTC. Its translation is CASSQDGGASGKQYF.

Concerning this clone itself: The same CDR3 can be traced to other DNA sequences in this sample. V is TRBV19 and J is TRBJ1-5, with 7 bases aligning to TRBD1. V lost 9 bases, J lost 4 bases, and 6 bases stayed unmatched. Per the germline V gene, CDR1 is LNHDA and CDR2 is SQIVND (reference sequence). This CDR3 is 13 amino acids long. CDR3 DNA: TGTGCCAGCTCCCGACAGGGAAATCAGCCCCAGCATTTT. Translated: CASSRQGNQPQHF.

V is TRBV24-1 and J is TRBJ2-2, with TRBD2 matching over 7 bases. V was pared by 4 bases and J by 5 bases, with 3 bases of the junction left unmatched. This CDR3 comprises 14 residues. Germline lookup yields CDR1 KGHDR and CDR2 SFDVKD. Here the CDR3 DNA reads TGTGCCACCAGTGAAGCGGGAAGGACCGGGGAGCTGTTTTTT. Amino acid sequence: CATSEAGRTGELFF.

The chain employs TRBV7-2 and TRBJ2-1, with D possibly matching TRBD1 (5 bases). Germline V gives CDR1 SGHTA, CDR2 FQGNSA. The CDR3 has 13 residues. Trimming left V 4 bases short and J 6 bases short, with 10 bases between. The CDR3 coding sequence is TGTGCCAGCAGCTCACAGGTGCTCAATGAGCAGTTCTTC. Amino acid sequence: CASSSQVLNEQFF.

This clone was observed a single time. This rearrangement joins TRBV16 to TRBJ1-1, with a tentative D call TRBD1 (6 bases). Trimming removed 0 bases from V and 5 bases from J, with 10 bases in between. The germline V gene encodes CDR1 KGHSY and CDR2 FQNENV. CDR3 length: 14 amino acids. The CDR3: CASSQSQGVTEAFF. CDR3 nucleotide sequence: TGTGCCAGCAGCCAATCACAGGGAGTAACTGAAGCTTTCTTT.

The V and J genes are TRBV19 and TRBJ1-2; D possibly corresponds to TRBD1 (5 bases). Germline CDR1 is LNHDA and CDR2 is SQIVND (reference sequence). Deletions cut 3 bases from V and 8 bases from J, with 13 bases between. This CDR3 is built from 13 residues. CDR3 protein: CASSMFRARGYTF. CDR3 in DNA: TGTGCCAGTAGTATGTTCAGGGCCCGGGGCTACACCTTC.

This sequence joins TRBV7-3 and TRBJ2-1, with D possibly TRBD2 on 6 matching bases. CDR1 and CDR2 (germline): SGHTA, FQGTGA. Deletions cut 4 bases from V and 3 bases from J, with 7 bases between. CDR3 length equals 13 residues. CDR3 sequence: CASSSGLYNEQFF. The CDR3 bases are TGTGCCAGCAGCTCGGGACTCTACAATGAGCAGTTCTTC.

The chain links TRBV6-1 to TRBJ2-7; TRBD1 aligns across 7 bases. CDR1 is MNHNS and CDR2 is SASEGT in the germline V gene. Trimming at V came to 2 bases and at J to 4 bases, leaving 2 bases not matched to a gene. This CDR3 contains 13 residues. The CDR3 DNA sequence: TGTGCCAGCAGTGAAATGGGACAGTACGAGCAGTACTTC. As protein: CASSEMGQYEQYF.

This clone was recorded a few times. The rearrangement uses TRBV7-2 and TRBJ2-1, with 9 bases fitting TRBD2. V shed 6 bases and J 7 bases; nucleotides not matched to a gene: 13. Germline V CDR1 and CDR2: SGHTA, FQGNSA. The CDR3 is 16 residues long. The CDR3 loop is CASRTSLAGGPNEQFF. DNA of the CDR3: TGTGCCAGCAGGACCTCTCTCGCGGGAGGGCCGAATGAGCAGTTCTTC.

This clone was counted only a few times. V is TRBV2 and J is TRBJ1-1; no reliable D call. CDR1 and CDR2 from the germline V gene are SNHLY and FYNNEI. This CDR3 region has 14 residues. V lost 0 bases and J 7 bases, leaving 12 bases between the germline ends. The CDR3 loop is CASSEALTVDEAFF. DNA of the CDR3: TGTGCCAGCAGTGAAGCGCTTACGGTAGATGAAGCTTTCTTT.

The chain recombines TRBV19 with TRBJ2-1, with D possibly matching TRBD2 (6 bases). V lost 9 bases to trimming and J lost 9 bases, with 21 bases between them. From germline, CDR1 is LNHDA and CDR2 SQIVND (reference sequence). The CDR3 has 14 residues. The CDR3 nucleotides read TGTGCCAGCCGACTGGAGGGAGGAAGGATTGAGCAGTTCTTC. Translating it yields CASRLEGGRIEQFF.

The chain combines TRBV2 with TRBJ2-7, with D possibly being TRBD1 (5 bases). This CDR3 is 13 amino acids long. Germline-derived CDR1 and CDR2 are SNHLY and FYNNEI. Trimming took 3 bases from V and 0 from J, leaving 6 bases between them. The CDR3 is CASSEGLSYEQYF. Here the CDR3 DNA reads TGTGCCAGCAGTGAGGGGCTCTCCTACGAGCAGTACTTC.

This chain joins TRBV6-6 and TRBJ1-1, with a possible D match to TRBD1 (5 bases). V shed 5 bases and J shed 5 bases, with 12 bases lying between them. Germline assignment: CDR1 MNHNY and CDR2 SVGAGI (reference sequence). The CDR3 totals 13 residues. This CDR3 reads CASSPQERTEAFF. CDR3 DNA sequence: TGTGCCAGCAGTCCACAGGAGAGGACTGAAGCTTTCTTT.

The chain is built from TRBV18 and TRBJ2-7; 8 positions match TRBD2. V lost 0 bases to trimming and J lost 3 bases; unmatched junction nucleotides: 4. This CDR3 comprises 15 residues. Germline-derived CDR1 and CDR2 are KGHSH and LQKENI. The CDR3 DNA reads TGTGCCAGCTCACCACCGGTAACTAGCGGCTACGAGCAGTACTTC. Its protein is CASSPPVTSGYEQYF.

This clone was recorded once. J is TRBJ2-7 and V is TRBV7-2; 7 nucleotides agree with TRBD2. CDR3 length equals 14 residues. After removal of 5 bases from V and 4 bases from J, the junction contained 8 bases not matched to a gene. Germline-derived CDR1 and CDR2 are SGHTA and FQGNSA. For the CDR3, the DNA is TGTGCCAGCAGCGAGTCTTGGGGGGGTTACGAGCAGTACTTC. Its protein is CASSESWGGYEQYF.

The J gene is TRBJ2-6, the V gene TRBV7-3, with TRBD2 matching over 7 bases. V lost 1 base, J lost 1 base, and 7 bases stayed unmatched. The CDR3 is 18 residues long. Per the germline V gene, CDR1 is SGHTA and CDR2 is FQGTGA. The CDR3 nucleotides read TGTGCCAGCAGCTTAAATCCAGCGGGAATATCTGGGGCCAACGTCCTGACTTTC. Protein sequence: CASSLNPAGISGANVLTF. The complete variable domain, with remaining parts taken from reference TRBV7-3 and TRBJ2-6, reads GAGVSQTPSNKVTEKGKYVELRCDPISGHTALYWYRQSLGQGPEFLIYFQGTGAADDSGLPNDRFFAVRPEGSVSTLKIQRTERGDSAVYLCASSLNPAGISGANVLTFGAGSRLTVL.

The V call is TRBV10-3, the J call TRBJ1-6; D is unresolved. V was pared by 0 bases and J by 9 bases, with 9 bases between. The CDR3 sequence is 14 residues long. CDR1 is ENHRY and CDR2 is SYGVKD in the germline V gene. In DNA form, the CDR3 reads TGTGCCATCAGTGAGTCGGTGGCCCTTTCACCCCTCCACTTT. Its translation: CAISESVALSPLHF.